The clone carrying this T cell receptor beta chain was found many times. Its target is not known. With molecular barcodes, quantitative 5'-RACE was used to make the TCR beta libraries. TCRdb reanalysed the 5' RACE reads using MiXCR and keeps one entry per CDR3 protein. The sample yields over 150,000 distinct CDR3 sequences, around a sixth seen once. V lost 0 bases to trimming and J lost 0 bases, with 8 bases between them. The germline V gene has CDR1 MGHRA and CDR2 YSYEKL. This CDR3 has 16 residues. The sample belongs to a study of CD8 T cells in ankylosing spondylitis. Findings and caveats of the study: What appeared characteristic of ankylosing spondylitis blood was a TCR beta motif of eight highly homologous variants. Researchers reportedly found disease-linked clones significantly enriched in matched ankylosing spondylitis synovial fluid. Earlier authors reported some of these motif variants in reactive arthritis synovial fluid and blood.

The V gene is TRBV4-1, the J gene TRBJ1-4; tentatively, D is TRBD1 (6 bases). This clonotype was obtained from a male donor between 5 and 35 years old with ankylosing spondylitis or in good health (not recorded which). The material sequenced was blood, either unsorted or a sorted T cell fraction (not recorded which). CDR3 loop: CASSQDGTTTNEKLFF. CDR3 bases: TGCGCCAGCAGCCAAGATGGGACAACAACTAATGAAAAACTGTTTTTT.